The clone carrying this TCR beta chain has a handful of counts. Unique molecular identifiers were built into the TCRbeta library. TCRdb processed the PCR reads anew with MiXCR; each CDR3 protein has one entry. This sample yields about 900,000 distinct CDR3 sequences, of which about 26% are seen a single time; over 25% belongs to the top ten. These data originate in a study of T-cell reconstitution after alpha-beta-depleted transplantation in children. Trimming stripped 3 bases from V and 3 bases from J, with 15 bases between. The CDR3 spans 15 residues. Germline V gives CDR1 DFQATT, CDR2 SNEGSKA (reference sequence).

The sequence derives from a boy less than two years old who had a stem cell transplant for SCID, so the T cells may come from the graft donor. This chain connects TRBV20-1 to TRBJ1-3; D might be TRBD1 (5 bases). This sample comprised PBMCs, mostly from graft donor cells, obtained 360 days after TCRalphabeta/CD19-depleted stem cell transplant. This CDR3 reads CSASIGTPDGNTIYF. CDR3 bases: TGCAGTGCTAGTATTGGGACGCCCGATGGAAACACCATATATTTT.